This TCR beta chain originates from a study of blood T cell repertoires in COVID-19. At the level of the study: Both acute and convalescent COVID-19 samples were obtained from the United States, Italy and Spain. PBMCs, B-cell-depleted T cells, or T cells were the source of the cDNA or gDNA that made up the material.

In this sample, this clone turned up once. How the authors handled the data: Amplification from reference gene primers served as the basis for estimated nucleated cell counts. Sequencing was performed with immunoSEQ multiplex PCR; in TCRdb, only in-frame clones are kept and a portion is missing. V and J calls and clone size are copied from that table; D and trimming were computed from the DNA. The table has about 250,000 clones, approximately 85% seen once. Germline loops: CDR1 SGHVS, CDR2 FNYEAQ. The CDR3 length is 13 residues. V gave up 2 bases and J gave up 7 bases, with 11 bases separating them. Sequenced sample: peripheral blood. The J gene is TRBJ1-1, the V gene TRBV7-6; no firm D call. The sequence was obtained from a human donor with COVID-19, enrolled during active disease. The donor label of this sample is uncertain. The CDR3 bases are TGTGCCAGCAGCTTACAGGAAGGCCTTGAAGCTTTCTTT. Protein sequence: CASSLQEGLEAFF.